The 10 T cell receptor beta chains below were found in one sample sequenced in a study of CD8 T cells in ankylosing spondylitis. MiXCR, run by TCRdb on the 5' RACE reads, gives a single entry per CDR3 protein. The table has around 32,000 distinct CDR3 sequences, approximately 7.1% seen once. The specimen was blood, either unsorted or a sorted T cell fraction (not recorded which). All receptors come from a male donor with ankylosing spondylitis or in good health (not recorded which).

This clonotype appeared many times. The chain uses TRBV4-2 and TRBJ1-1; 7 bases are a match to TRBD1. The CDR3 is 17 amino acids. The germline V gene has CDR1 LGHNA and CDR2 YNFKEQ. Unmatched junction bases numbered 7, after V lost 0 bases and J lost 0 bases. The CDR3 region has the DNA TGTGCCAGCAGCCAAGATCCCCAGGGGGGAGTGAACACTGAAGCTTTCTTT. Residues: CASSQDPQGGVNTEAFF.

The chain uses TRBV12-5 and TRBJ2-3; D possibly uses TRBD1 or TRBD2 (5 bases each). The CDR3 loop spans 16 amino acids. V lost 7 bases and J 8 bases, leaving 25 bases between the germline ends. Germline assignment: CDR1 LGHNT and CDR2 FRNRAP. The CDR3 region has the DNA TGTGCTAGTGTAGCAGGGAGCGGAGTGGGTGTTGCTACGCAGTATTTT. Amino acids: CASVAGSGVGVATQYF.

There are many counts of this clonotype. V is TRBV10-3 and J is TRBJ2-7, with 11 bases aligning to TRBD2. The CDR3 covers 15 residues. With V trimmed by 4 bases and J by 7 bases, 9 bases remained unmatched. Germline assignment: CDR1 ENHRY and CDR2 SYGVKD. In DNA, the CDR3 is TGTGCCATCAGTGGGGGACTAGCGGAGCTGGGGGAGCAGTACTTC. This sequence encodes CAISGGLAELGEQYF.

This chain links TRBV29-1 with TRBJ2-3; 7 nucleotides match TRBD2. The CDR3 runs to 13 residues. V lost 6 bases and J lost 2; bases outside the gene matches: 5. The germline V gene encodes CDR1 SQVTM and CDR2 ANQGSEA. The CDR3 nucleotides are TGCAGCGTCCGAGCGGGGATCACAGATACGCAGTATTTT. Its translation: CSVRAGITDTQYF.

This clonotype was detected ten times or more. V is TRBV3-1 and J is TRBJ1-4; tentative D call: TRBD1 (5 bases). This CDR3 is built from 15 residues. Trimming shortened V by 0 bases and J by 10 bases, and 15 bases separated the two germline ends. CDR1 is LGHDT and CDR2 is YNNKEL in the germline V gene (reference sequence). CDR3: CASSQDGKGSGKLFF. In DNA form, the CDR3 reads TGTGCCAGCAGCCAAGATGGGAAGGGGTCAGGAAAACTGTTTTTT.

Note on this clonotype: Just one base apart from a much larger clone, this may be a read error. The J gene is TRBJ2-1, the V gene TRBV7-9, with D tentatively TRBD1 or TRBD2 (5 bases each). CDR1 is SEHNR, CDR2 FQNEAQ, per germline (reference sequence). The CDR3 is 13 amino acids. V was clipped by 0 bases and J by 10 bases, with 10 bases between them. The DNA of the CDR3 is TGTGCCAGCAGCTTAGCTGGGGCTAGCGAGCAGTTCTTC. Amino acids: CASSLAGASEQFF. The full variable domain, rest sourced from reference TRBV7-9 and TRBJ2-1, is DTGVSQNPRHKITKRGQNVTFRCDPISEHNRLYWYRQTLGQGPEFLTYFQNEAQLEKSRLLSDRFSAERPKGSFSTLEIQRTEQGDSAMYLCASSLAGASEQFFGPGTRLTVL.

This clonotype was seen at least ten times. V gene TRBV20-1 combines with J gene TRBJ2-3, with D perhaps TRBD2 (7 bases). This CDR3 comprises 14 residues. The germline V gene encodes CDR1 DFQATT and CDR2 SNEGSKA (reference sequence). V was cut by 5 bases and J by 2 bases, with 14 bases left in between. The CDR3 spells CSAGGGTYTDTQYF. The CDR3 DNA reads as TGCAGTGCTGGGGGGGGCACTTACACAGATACGCAGTATTTT.

Only a few counts were recorded for this clonotype. Since a much larger clone is just one base distant, this may be a read error. The rearrangement joins TRBV20-1 to TRBJ2-3; 8 nucleotides match TRBD2. The CDR3 contains 15 residues. The V gene's germline CDR1 is DFQATT and CDR2 SNEGSKA (reference sequence). The CDR3 spells CCARDGTSATDTQYF. CDR3 bases: TGCTGTGCTAGAGATGGGACTAGTGCGACAGATACGCAGTATTTT.

There are many counts of this clonotype. This chain uses TRBV6-1 with TRBJ2-1; TRBD2 aligns across 11 bases. Losses at the gene ends were 5 bases for V and 3 bases for J; bases not matched to a gene: 12. This CDR3 region has 18 residues. Germline values: CDR1 MNHNS, CDR2 SASEGT. The CDR3 DNA reads as TGTGCCAGCAGTAGACACACATCCGGGACTAGCGGCTACAATGAGCAGTTCTTC. Protein sequence: CASSRHTSGTSGYNEQFF.

This clonotype was detected ten times or more. The rearrangement joins TRBV3-1 to TRBJ2-5; D may be TRBD1 (6 bases). Germline lookup yields CDR1 LGHDT and CDR2 YNNKEL (reference sequence). V shed 2 bases and J shed 1 base, with 8 bases lying between them. The CDR3 is 14 residues long. As DNA, the CDR3 is TGTGCCAGCAGCCAAAAAGGGGGCCAAGAGACCCAGTACTTC. Translated: CASSQKGGQETQYF.